This T cell receptor (beta chain) was observed in a study of blood T cell repertoires in COVID-19. The authors' processing: Researchers report that nucleated cell counts were estimated from reference gene primer amplification. TCRdb's copy holds only in-frame clones and misses some; the assay was immunoSEQ multiplex PCR. V and J calls and clone size come straight from that table; D and trimming were deduced from the DNA. The profile covers around 130,000 clones, with under 85% appearing a single time and approximately 8.7% taken by the ten largest. Germline lookup yields CDR1 SNHLY and CDR2 FYNNEI. Trimming cost V 3 bases and J 3 bases, with 8 bases left between them. CDR3 size: 13 residues.

The TCR originated in a man between 40 and 49 years old with active or convalescent COVID-19. The V call is TRBV2, the J call TRBJ1-2; no reliable D call. Sequenced material: peripheral blood. The CDR3 loop reads CASSDRTYYGYTF. CDR3 bases: TGTGCCAGCAGTGACAGAACATACTATGGCTACACCTTC. The variable domain in full, completed from reference TRBV2 and TRBJ1-2, reads EPEVTQTPSHQVTQMGQEVILRCVPISNHLYFYWYRQILGQKVEFLVSFYNNEISEKSEIFDDQFSVERPDGSNFTLKIRSTKLEDSAMYFCASSDRTYYGYTFGSGTRLTVV.